This is a list of T cell receptor beta chains from one sample in a study of shared clonotypes between healthy human individuals. Measured with immunoSEQ multiplex PCR; TCRdb has only the in-frame clones, and not every one. The repertoire holds hundreds of thousands of clones, about 96% seen once, with about 0.11% in the top ten. The sample comprised naive CD8+ T cells sorted from blood. All receptors come from a woman in her 30s in good health. Both conserved end residues are part of each CDR3. A D gene is named only where the DNA matches it firmly. For some rows the clone size is stated as once, few or many, or as a class when expanded; others skip it.

NA,TRBJ1-1,NA,TRBV28,TGTGCCAGCAGGAGAGTGCGGACGGACACTGAAGCTTTCTTT,CASRRVRTDTEAFF
TRBD2,TRBJ2-5,once,TRBV5-6,TGTGCCAGCAGCTTGGAGCTAGCGGGAGGGCGGAAGACCCAGTACTTC,CASSLELAGGRKTQYF
NA,TRBJ2-1,NA,TRBV5-5,TGTGCCAGCAGCTTAACACCGTACAATGAGCAGTTCTTC,CASSLTPYNEQFF
NA,TRBJ2-7,NA,TRBV19,TGTGCCAGTAGTATTTATCTTGCCAGCTCCTACGAGCAGTACTTC,CASSIYLASSYEQYF
NA,TRBJ2-7,NA,TRBV7-9,TGTGCCAGCAGCTTTTATGGACAGTACGAGCAGTACTTC,CASSFYGQYEQYF
NA,TRBJ1-6,NA,TRBV7-9,TGTGCCAGCAGCTTAGACGCGTTATCGGATTCACCCCTCCACTTT,CASSLDALSDSPLHF
NA,TRBJ2-7,NA,TRBV28,TGTGCCAGCAGTTTTAGGCCCTACGAGCAGTACTTC,CASSFRPYEQYF
TRBD2,TRBJ2-5,NA,TRBV4-2,TGTGCCAGCAGCCCGCCGAGCACGCGCGGGGGGTACTTC,CASSPPSTRGGYF
TRBD1,TRBJ2-7,NA,TRBV2,TGTGCCAGCAGGGAACAGGGGGCAGTCAACGAGCAGTACTTC,CASREQGAVNEQYF
NA,TRBJ1-5,NA,TRBV19,TGTGCCAGTAGATATGGGGCAGCTAGCAATCAGCCCCAGCATTTT,CASRYGAASNQPQHF
TRBD2,TRBJ2-7,NA,TRBV7-9,TGTGCCAGCAGCTTACTAACTAGCGGGAGCCACGAGCAGTACTTC,CASSLLTSGSHEQYF
TRBD2,TRBJ2-3,NA,TRBV28,TGTGCCAGCAGTAGCGCGGCTATGATAGCGGGACCATCGGATACGCAGTATTTT,CASSSAAMIAGPSDTQYF
NA,TRBJ1-2,NA,TRBV4-2,TGTGCCAGCAGCCAAGAGTGGCCGGGGGTCTATGGCTACACCTTC,CASSQEWPGVYGYTF
NA,TRBJ2-3,NA,TRBV28,TGTGCCAGCAGTCCGTTCGGACACACAGATACGCAGTATTTT,CASSPFGHTDTQYF
NA,TRBJ2-1,NA,TRBV5-4,TGTGCCAGCAGCTATGAGGGGGAGCAGTTCTTC,CASSYEGEQFF
TRBD1,TRBJ1-3,once,TRBV7-9,TGTGCCGGACAGGGGGCAGTTGGAAACACCATATATTTT,CAGQGAVGNTIYF
NA,TRBJ2-7,NA,TRBV9,TGTGCCAGCAGCATCGGAGGGGGGTCCTACGAGCAGTACTTC,CASSIGGGSYEQYF
NA,TRBJ2-5,once,TRBV7-7,TGTGCCAGCAGCTTAGGCCGGGGCCAAGAGACCCAGTACTTC,CASSLGRGQETQYF
NA,TRBJ2-5,once,TRBV9,TGTGCCAGCAGCGACCTGGAGACCCAGTACTTC,CASSDLETQYF
TRBD1,TRBJ1-2,NA,TRBV28,TGTGCCAGCAGTCGACCAAAGGGGACAGCTAAAGACTATGGCTACACCTTC,CASSRPKGTAKDYGYTF
TRBD1,TRBJ1-1,NA,TRBV5-5,TGTGCCAGCAGCGGGACAGGGGGCCTGAACACTGAAGCTTTCTTT,CASSGTGGLNTEAFF
TRBD2,TRBJ2-7,NA,TRBV28,TGTGCCAGCACCCTTAGCGGGATAACGTCGTCCGAGCAGTACTTC,CASTLSGITSSEQYF
NA,TRBJ2-2,NA,TRBV9,TGTGCCAGCAGCGGTTTCAACACCGGGGAGCTGTTTTTT,CASSGFNTGELFF
TRBD1,TRBJ2-3,NA,TRBV5-6,TGTGCCAGCAGCTTGGAAGACAGGGCCCCAGATACGCAGTATTTT,CASSLEDRAPDTQYF
TRBD2,TRBJ2-5,NA,TRBV7-8,TGTGCCAGCAGCTTTGGTGCTAGCGGGGACCAAGAGACCCAGTACTTC,CASSFGASGDQETQYF
NA,TRBJ2-3,NA,TRBV28,TGTGCCAGCAGTTTATTCCCCAGGCGGGACCCCCTCACAGATACGCAGTATTTT,CASSLFPRRDPLTDTQYF
NA,TRBJ2-5,few,TRBV28,TGTGCCAGCAGTTTAGTAGCGGAGGCGGGGGAGACCCAGTACTTC,CASSLVAEAGETQYF
NA,TRBJ1-2,NA,TRBV5-8,TGTGCCAGCACCCCTCTGCTAAACTATGGCTACACCTTC,CASTPLLNYGYTF
NA,TRBJ1-5,NA,TRBV28,TGTGCCAGCAGTTCGGGCCCTGGGGGGAGCAATCAGCCCCAGCATTTT,CASSSGPGGSNQPQHF
NA,TRBJ1-2,NA,TRBV7-9,TGTGCCAGCAGCTTAAACAACAGACCTAACTATGGCTACACCTTC,CASSLNNRPNYGYTF
TRBD2,TRBJ2-1,NA,TRBV10-2,TGCGCCAGCAGTGAGTCCATACTAGCGCTCCATGAGCAGTTCTTC,CASSESILALHEQFF
NA,TRBJ2-7,NA,TRBV6-1,TGTGCCAGCAGTGGGGCCTTTCGGGGGAGAGAGCAGTACTTC,CASSGAFRGREQYF
TRBD1,TRBJ1-3,NA,TRBV28,TGTGCCAGCAGTTTAAGATGGGACAGCCGAATAAAGGGAAACACCATATATTTT,CASSLRWDSRIKGNTIYF
TRBD2,TRBJ2-7,NA,TRBV7-9,TGTGCCAGCAGCTTCGGGAAAGCGGGGGTTAGGGACGAGCAGTACTTC,CASSFGKAGVRDEQYF
NA,TRBJ1-1,NA,TRBV28,TGTGCCAGCAGTTTATGGGACAACCTAATGAACACTGAAGCTTTCTTT,CASSLWDNLMNTEAFF
TRBD1,TRBJ2-2,NA,TRBV7-9,TGTGCCAGCAGACCAGGACAGGGCACCGGGGAGCTGTTTTTT,CASRPGQGTGELFF
NA,TRBJ2-1,NA,TRBV13,TGTGCCAGCAGCCAAGGAACGGGAGTCGACAATGAGCAGTTCTTC,CASSQGTGVDNEQFF
NA,TRBJ2-1,NA,TRBV19,TGTGCCAGTAGTATAGAACTTTGGGACGGCTCCATGATCTTC,CASSIELWDGSMIF
NA,TRBJ2-2,NA,TRBV13,TGTGCCAGCACCCGGGACCCGAACACCGGGGAGCTGTTTTTT,CASTRDPNTGELFF
TRBD2,TRBJ2-5,NA,TRBV4-2,TGTGCCAGCAGCTGGGACTACCTACAAGAGACCCAGTACTTC,CASSWDYLQETQYF
NA,TRBJ1-1,once,TRBV28,TGTGCCAGCAGTTCGGAATTCAGGGAGGGCACTGAAGCTTTCTTT,CASSSEFREGTEAFF